Listed here is a single T cell receptor beta chain. As yet, its antigen is unknown. This entry is derived from a study of blood T cells in healthy people across ages. Study-wide findings and caveats: Older age went with lower TCR beta diversity per million T cells, in a roughly linear way.

Alongside a J-beta primer mix, a sample-barcoded 5' primer served in a second PCR lasting roughly 6 to 11 cycles. Each CDR3 protein gets one entry after TCRdb re-called the 5' RACE reads with MiXCR. The data show roughly 560,000 distinct CDR3 sequences, with nearly 25% seen just once and roughly 9% held by the top ten. This CDR3 comprises 20 residues. The junction had 21 bases not matched to a gene; V was cut back by 6 bases and J by 2 bases. Peripheral blood, about 9.3 milliliters per donor, was collected. The same sample was also studied in work on T cells of mothers and their children. That source notes: The donor cohort consisted of three healthy Caucasian mothers and their six children. Over 8 million reads per mother and roughly 3 million per child were obtained.

This rearrangement joins TRBV12-3 or TRBV12-4 to TRBJ1-3, with 8 bases lining up with TRBD1. Sequenced input: blood. This TCR came from a boy aged 10-17 years in good health. In DNA form, the CDR3 reads TGTGCCAGCAGACACCCCGGAGGACAGGGTCCTATCGCGACTGGAAACACCATATATTTT. Its translation is CASRHPGGQGPIATGNTIYF.